Below, 20 T cell receptor beta chains from the same sample are listed, as sequenced in a study of blood T cell repertoires in COVID-19. TCRdb's copy holds only in-frame clones and misses some; the assay was immunoSEQ multiplex PCR. Here the sample spans hundreds of thousands of clones, approximately 91% being singletons. Sequencing was carried out using PBMCs or T cells enriched from blood (not recorded which). Receptors originate from a woman aged 25 to 39 who had recovered from COVID-19.

Only one count was recorded for this clone. The chain recombines TRBV19 with TRBJ2-6, with 8 bases lining up with TRBD1. CDR1 and CDR2 (germline): LNHDA, SQIVND (reference sequence). The CDR3 covers 19 residues. Unmatched junction bases numbered 17, after V lost 5 bases and J lost 5 bases. DNA for the CDR3: TGTGCCAGTAGTCCCTCCGGGACAGGTGGCATTGGCTGGGCCAACGTCCTGACTTTC. Its protein is CASSPSGTGGIGWANVLTF.

The CDR3 loop is CASSVDSSGLGYEAFF. In DNA, the CDR3 is TGTGCCAGCAGCGTAGATAGTTCGGGACTCGGATATGAAGCTTTCTTT. V usage is TRBV9 and J usage is TRBJ1-1; tentative D call: TRBD1 (5 bases). This CDR3 comprises 16 residues. V shed 0 bases and J shed 7 bases, with 19 bases lying between them. Looked up from germline, CDR1 is SGDLS and CDR2 is YYNGEE.

The rearrangement uses TRBV5-1 and TRBJ2-1, with 8 bases that match TRBD2. CDR1 is SGHRS, CDR2 YFSETQ, per germline. CDR3 length: 15 amino acids. Trimming took 3 bases from V and 9 from J; bases not matched to a gene: 11. CDR3 nucleotides: TGCGCCAGCAGCTGGACCGGGACTAGGTCGGGTGAGCAGTTCTTC. Translation: CASSWTGTRSGEQFF.

V usage is TRBV19 and J usage is TRBJ2-5; D may be TRBD2 (5 bases). V lost 6 bases and J lost 5, with 13 bases in between. Germline loops: CDR1 LNHDA, CDR2 SQIVND (reference sequence). The CDR3 is made up of 13 amino acids. CDR3 bases: TGTGCCAGTAGGGGCAGCCGGAGGGAGACCCAGTACTTC. Translation: CASRGSRRETQYF. Supplemented by reference TRBV19 and TRBJ2-5, the full variable domain reads DGGITQSPKYLFRKEGQNVTLSCEQNLNHDAMYWYRQDPGQGLRLIYYSQIVNDFQKGDIAEGYSVSREKKESFPLTVTSAQKNPTAFYLCASRGSRRETQYFGPGTRLLVL.

The CDR3 nucleotides are TGTGCCAGCAGTTTGGGGACTAGCGGGTTTGGAGATACGCAGTATTTT. This encodes CASSLGTSGFGDTQYF. The chain couples TRBV27 to TRBJ2-3, with 12 bases lining up with TRBD2. This CDR3 comprises 16 residues. Trimming took 3 bases from V and 5 from J; bases not matched to a gene: 6. Germline loops: CDR1 MNHEY, CDR2 SMNVEV (reference sequence).

This clone was recorded once. The V call is TRBV6-5, the J call TRBJ2-7, with 9 bases lining up with TRBD2. The CDR3 length is 14 residues. With 0 bases clipped from V and 5 bases from J, the junction kept 2 bases outside the gene matches. CDR1 and CDR2 from the germline V gene are MNHEY and SVGAGI. CDR3 bases: TGTGCCAGCAGTTACTCGGGACTAGCTAACGAGCAGTACTTC. Residues: CASSYSGLANEQYF.

V gene TRBV27 combines with J gene TRBJ2-7; 9 bases align to TRBD2. With V trimmed by 8 bases and J by 0 bases, 8 bases remained unmatched. CDR3 size: 15 residues. CDR1 is MNHEY and CDR2 is SMNVEV in the germline V gene (reference sequence). CDR3 in DNA: TGTGCCAGCCTCCCCTTTAGCGGGAGCTCCTACGAGCAGTACTTC. Its protein product is CASLPFSGSSYEQYF.

The chain combines TRBV6-6 with TRBJ2-1; D possibly corresponds to TRBD1 (6 bases). CDR3 size: 13 residues. Germline-derived CDR1 and CDR2 are MNHNY and SVGAGI (reference sequence). V lost 2 bases and J lost 13, with 15 bases in between. The CDR3 loop is CASSYGDTPQQFF. For the CDR3, the DNA is TGTGCCAGCAGTTACGGGGACACGCCACAACAGTTCTTC.

The rearrangement joins TRBV6-4 to TRBJ2-1, with D unresolved. CDR1 is MRHNA, CDR2 SNTAGT, per germline. CDR3 length: 13 residues. Deletions cut 5 bases from V and 5 bases from J, with 10 bases between. CDR3 nucleotides: TGTGCCAGCAGTCACACATCGAACAATGAGCAGTTCTTC. Its translation is CASSHTSNNEQFF.

This clone was seen only a few times. The chain is built from TRBV23-1 and TRBJ2-5, with TRBD1 matching 9 bases. TRBV23-1 is assigned to the ORF class and has an uncertain function. This CDR3 comprises 15 residues. The junction had 5 bases not matched to a gene; V was cut back by 3 bases and J by 3 bases. The CDR3 nucleotides read TGCGCCAGCAGTCATCGCGGGGACAGGGAAGAGACCCAGTACTTC. Translating it yields CASSHRGDREETQYF.

The chain links TRBV27 to TRBJ2-1; D is perhaps TRBD1 (6 bases). Deletions cut 6 bases from V and 5 bases from J, with 14 bases between. This CDR3 has 14 residues. Germline V lookup: CDR1 MNHEY, CDR2 SMNVEV (reference sequence). CDR3 protein: CASSRGWEDNEQFF. CDR3 coding DNA: TGTGCCAGCAGCAGGGGTTGGGAAGACAATGAGCAGTTCTTC.

This chain links TRBV7-6 with TRBJ1-6, with D possibly TRBD1 on 5 matching bases. Germline CDR1 is SGHVS and CDR2 is FNYEAQ. V lost 4 bases to trimming and J lost 10 bases, with 17 bases between them. This CDR3 contains 15 residues. The CDR3 loop is CASSSRPQGISPLHF. The CDR3 DNA sequence: TGTGCCAGCAGCTCAAGACCTCAGGGTATCTCACCCCTCCACTTT.

The genes are TRBV4-1 and TRBJ2-2; D is undetermined. Between the trimmed V and J ends, which lost 2 bases and 6 bases, there was a span of 7 bases. Germline CDR1 and CDR2: MGHRA and YSYEKL. The CDR3 consists of 13 residues. This CDR3 is CASSQRGAGELFF. CDR3 DNA sequence: TGCGCCAGCAGCCAACGAGGAGCCGGGGAGCTGTTTTTT.

This chain connects TRBV7-9 to TRBJ2-3; 10 bases line up with TRBD2. With 6 bases clipped from V and 7 bases from J, the junction kept 7 bases outside the gene matches. Germline-derived CDR1 and CDR2 are SEHNR and FQNEAQ (reference sequence). This CDR3 is built from 14 residues. CDR3 sequence reads: CASSSTSGSYTQYF. The CDR3, as DNA: TGTGCCAGCAGTTCGACTAGCGGGTCATATACGCAGTATTTT.

This clone was seen only a few times. DNA for the CDR3: TGTGCCAGCAGTTTACCCGGACAGGGTGGGAACTATGGCTACACCTTC. Translated: CASSLPGQGGNYGYTF. The J gene is TRBJ1-2, the V gene TRBV28; 8 nucleotides agree with TRBD1. Germline-derived CDR1 and CDR2 are MDHEN and SYDVKM. V shed 2 bases and J 2 bases; nucleotides not matched to a gene: 7. The length of the CDR3 is 16 residues.

The chain uses TRBV9 and TRBJ2-7; TRBD1 matches 7 bases. The trim removed 0 bases at V and 2 bases at J, leaving 5 bases unmatched. This CDR3 region has 15 residues. In germline, CDR1 is SGDLS, CDR2 YYNGEE. CDR3 residues: CASSVGTGPAYEQYF. The CDR3 bases are TGTGCCAGCAGCGTAGGGACAGGTCCGGCCTACGAGCAGTACTTC. The full variable domain, rest sourced from reference TRBV9 and TRBJ2-7, is DSGVTQTPKHLITATGQRVTLRCSPRSGDLSVYWYQQSLDQGLQFLIQYYNGEERAKGNILERFSAQQFPDLHSELNLSSLELGDSALYFCASSVGTGPAYEQYFGPGTRLTVT.

Only one count was recorded for this clone. The rearrangement uses TRBV27 and TRBJ2-3; D uncertain. The CDR3 length is 15 residues. The germline V gene encodes CDR1 MNHEY and CDR2 SMNVEV (reference sequence). The germline V and J ends were trimmed by 2 bases and 4 bases, with 13 bases remaining between them. The CDR3 loop is CASSLGVMSADTQYF. The CDR3 region has the DNA TGTGCCAGCAGTTTAGGAGTCATGAGCGCAGATACGCAGTATTTT.

This chain links TRBV14 with TRBJ2-2; tentatively, D is TRBD2 (6 bases). V shed 9 bases and J shed 7 bases, with 21 bases lying between them. The length of the CDR3 is 15 residues. Germline CDR1 reads SGHDN; CDR2 reads FVKESK. As DNA, the CDR3 is TGTGCCAGTCGTACGCGGGGTAGCGGATACGGGGAGCTGTTTTTT. Amino acids: CASRTRGSGYGELFF.

The chain combines TRBV6-5 with TRBJ1-1, with D maybe TRBD1 (5 bases). CDR3 length equals 14 residues. Trimming pared 1 base from V and 1 base from J, leaving 7 bases between. CDR1 and CDR2 from the germline V gene are MNHEY and SVGAGI. CDR3 DNA sequence: TGTGCCAGCAGTTACTTTCAGGGGAACACTGAAGCTTTCTTT. It translates to CASSYFQGNTEAFF.

V and J are TRBV27 and TRBJ2-3; weak D call: TRBD1 (5 bases). This CDR3 contains 13 residues. V lost 6 bases and J 4 bases, leaving 11 bases between the germline ends. CDR1 MNHEY and CDR2 SMNVEV come from the germline V gene (reference sequence). For the CDR3, the DNA is TGTGCCAGCAGGATTCAGGGTCCAGATACGCAGTATTTT. Its protein is CASRIQGPDTQYF.